What follows are 18 T cell receptor beta chains derived from one specimen sequenced in a study of T cells in Graves' hyperthyroidism and ophthalmopathy (dated by TCRdb to between 2017 and 2020). The library came from multiplex PCR. The sequencer was an Illumina HiSeq 2000. Amplification of TCR beta CDR3 regions was carried out from RNA transcripts. A first-round RT-PCR of the TCR CDR3 used the HTBI primer set with the Qiagen OneStep RT-PCR kit. TCRdb handled the public reads itself, with Q25 trimming in fastp and clone calling in MiXCR, and kept productive beta chains. Every CDR3 protein is listed once, alongside the most common genes and DNA of its rows. The sample table shows hundreds of thousands of distinct CDR3 sequences, and around 20% are seen once. The ten top clones hold 34% of the sample. The sample taken for sequencing was blood. The receptors derive from a man aged 25-45 years with Graves' ophthalmopathy.

The rearrangement links TRBV6-1 to TRBJ2-7; D uncertain. Germline V gene sequence: CDR1 MNHNS, CDR2 SASEGT. Between the trimmed V and J ends, which lost 6 bases and 3 bases, there was a span of 18 bases. The CDR3 is made up of 15 amino acids. The chain's CDR3 is CASRTTSDILYEQYF. CDR3 in DNA: TGTGCCAGCAGGACGACCTCTGACATTCTCTACGAGCAGTACTTC.

The V and J genes are TRBV9 and TRBJ2-1; 8 positions match TRBD1. Trimming cost V 4 bases and J 4 bases; bases outside gene matches: 10. CDR3 length: 16 residues. Germline V CDR1 and CDR2: SGDLS, YYNGEE. CDR3 amino acids: CASSSGGQGIYNEQFF. The CDR3 DNA reads as TGTGCCAGCAGCAGCGGTGGACAGGGCATATACAATGAGCAGTTCTTC.

This clonotype was seen more than once but under ten times. This chain connects TRBV7-9 to TRBJ2-1; no firm D call. The CDR3 extends over 11 amino acids. V was shortened by 6 bases and J by 8 bases, with 8 bases between the two germline ends. CDR1 is SEHNR and CDR2 is FQNEAQ in the germline V gene (reference sequence). This CDR3 reads CASSLYDEQFF. For the CDR3, the DNA is TGTGCCAGCAGTTTGTACGATGAGCAGTTCTTC. The whole variable domain, remainder taken from reference TRBV7-9 and TRBJ2-1, is DTGVSQNPRHKITKRGQNVTFRCDPISEHNRLYWYRQTLGQGPEFLTYFQNEAQLEKSRLLSDRFSAERPKGSFSTLEIQRTEQGDSAMYLCASSLYDEQFFGPGTRLTVL.

J is TRBJ2-7 and V is TRBV5-1; 16 positions match TRBD2. Unmatched junction bases numbered 3, after V lost 1 base and J lost 2 bases. Germline CDR1 reads SGHRS; CDR2 reads YFSETQ. The CDR3 spans 17 residues. The CDR3 protein is CASSLRGLAGGPYEQYF. CDR3 in DNA: TGCGCCAGCAGCTTGCGGGGACTAGCGGGAGGGCCCTACGAGCAGTACTTC.

This clonotype showed up just a few times. The chain combines TRBV5-4 with TRBJ2-7; a possible D gene is TRBD2 (6 bases). The CDR3 totals 16 residues. Germline V gene lookup returns CDR1 SGHNT and CDR2 YYREEE (reference sequence). V was clipped by 4 bases and J by 3 bases, with 20 bases between them. This CDR3 reads CASSRGGQAEGYEQYF. In DNA, the CDR3 is TGTGCCAGCAGCCGAGGAGGGCAGGCTGAGGGCTACGAGCAGTACTTC. The full variable domain, in which reference TRBV5-4 and TRBJ2-7 provide the parts outside the CDR3, is ETGVTQSPTHLIKTRGQQVTLRCSSQSGHNTVSWYQQALGQGPQFIFQYYREEENGRGNFPPRFSGLQFPNYSSELNVNALELDDSALYLCASSRGGQAEGYEQYFGPGTRLTVT.

The V call is TRBV4-2, the J call TRBJ2-7; D tentatively reads TRBD1 or TRBD2 (5 bases each). V was clipped by 0 bases and J by 5 bases, with 14 bases between them. The germline gives CDR1 LGHNA, CDR2 YNFKEQ. The CDR3 is made up of 15 amino acids. This CDR3 reads CASSQDGVRDDEQYF. In nucleotides, the CDR3 is TGTGCCAGCAGCCAAGATGGTGTAAGGGACGACGAGCAGTACTTC.

This clonotype was observed a handful of times. The gene calls are TRBV19 and TRBJ2-2; 12 bases are shared with TRBD2. Germline loops: CDR1 LNHDA, CDR2 SQIVND (reference sequence). This CDR3 is built from 13 residues. The CDR3 DNA reads as TGTGGGTCTAGCGGGAGGGTAACCGGGGAGCTGTTTTTT. This translates into CGSSGRVTGELFF.

V gene TRBV27 combines with J gene TRBJ2-2; the D is unclear. Germline lookup yields CDR1 MNHEY and CDR2 SMNVEV (reference sequence). V lost 6 bases and J lost 1, with 9 bases in between. The CDR3 has 14 amino acids. DNA for the CDR3: TGTGCCAGCAGCCAGACACAGAACACCGGGGAGCTGTTTTTT. This codes for CASSQTQNTGELFF.

This chain uses TRBV29-1 with TRBJ2-1; tentatively, D is TRBD2 (5 bases). The germline V gene encodes CDR1 SQVTM and CDR2 ANQGSEA. The CDR3 sequence is 17 residues long. Trimming left V 1 base short and J 3 bases short, with 19 bases between. CDR3 DNA: TGCAGCGTTGAAGTAACTTGGGCTAGCAGCTACTACAATGAGCAGTTCTTC. Encoded protein: CSVEVTWASSYYNEQFF.

This clonotype was seen at least ten times. The J gene is TRBJ2-5, the V gene TRBV27; 7 nucleotides align to TRBD1. Germline CDR1 reads MNHEY; CDR2 reads SMNVEV (reference sequence). The ends lost 6 bases at V and 7 bases at J; junction bases unmatched: 14. The CDR3 extends over 15 amino acids. The CDR3 region has the DNA TGTGCCAGCAGCCGCCAGACAGGGCGGTCTGGGACCCAGTACTTC. Translation gives CASSRQTGRSGTQYF.

The sample holds a few counts of this clonotype. This sequence joins TRBV30 and TRBJ2-3; TRBD2 is a possible D gene (6 bases). V dropped 0 bases and J dropped 11 bases, with 12 bases sitting between them. Germline loops: CDR1 GTSNPN, CDR2 SVGIG (reference sequence). The CDR3 has 12 amino acids. CDR3 in DNA: TGTGCCTGGAGTGTAGATAGCGGAGGGCAGTATTTT. As protein: CAWSVDSGGQYF.

This clonotype was detected many times. V gene TRBV7-2 combines with J gene TRBJ2-7; 7 nucleotides align to TRBD1. J was trimmed by 1 base and V by 4 bases; bases with no gene match: 10. The germline V gene has CDR1 SGHTA and CDR2 FQGNSA. The CDR3 contains 16 residues. This CDR3 is CASSSADRVVSYEQYF. In DNA form, the CDR3 reads TGTGCCAGCAGCTCGGCAGACAGGGTCGTGTCCTACGAGCAGTACTTC.

This clonotype showed up many times. V gene TRBV28 combines with J gene TRBJ1-5, with 7 nucleotides matching TRBD1. Trimming cost V 10 bases and J 2 bases; bases outside gene matches: 11. There are 15 residues in the CDR3. Germline CDR1 MDHEN, CDR2 SYDVKM. CDR3 region: CATTDRDPRNQPQHF. As DNA, the CDR3 is TGTGCCACCACTGACAGGGACCCCCGCAATCAGCCCCAGCATTTT.

This rearrangement joins TRBV12-3 or TRBV12-4 to TRBJ1-2; D is uncertain. V lost 4 bases, J lost 4 bases, and 10 bases lay in between. There are 13 residues in the CDR3. CDR3 in amino acids: CASSWGRRYGYTF. DNA for the CDR3: TGTGCCAGCAGTTGGGGAAGGCGCTATGGCTACACCTTC.

In its sample, this clonotype was seen many times. The V call is TRBV5-5, the J call TRBJ2-7; D might be TRBD1 or TRBD2, each matching 5 bases. Germline V CDR1 and CDR2: SGHKS, YYEKEE (reference sequence). The CDR3 runs 13 residues. V lost 7 bases and J lost 2, with 13 bases in between. This CDR3 reads CASHPRGTYEQYF. The CDR3 DNA reads as TGTGCCAGCCATCCGAGGGGAACCTACGAGCAGTACTTC.

In its sample, this clonotype was seen many times. The V and J genes are TRBV7-9 and TRBJ2-7, with 11 bases fitting TRBD2. CDR1 is SEHNR and CDR2 is FQNEAQ in the germline V gene (reference sequence). Trimming at V came to 3 bases and at J to 7 bases, leaving 5 bases not matched to a gene. The CDR3 is 14 residues long. The chain's CDR3 is CASSFGRLAGEQYF. CDR3 DNA: TGTGCCAGCAGCTTTGGGAGACTAGCGGGGGAGCAGTACTTC.

The V call is TRBV10-3, the J call TRBJ1-3; 7 bases line up with TRBD1. The CDR3 spans 14 residues. Germline assignment: CDR1 ENHRY and CDR2 SYGVKD. Losses at the gene ends were 5 bases for V and 2 bases for J; bases not matched to a gene: 3. CDR3 in DNA: TGTGCCATCAGTAAGACAGGGACTGGAAACACCATATATTTT. Amino acids: CAISKTGTGNTIYF.

This clonotype was counted a few times. DNA for the CDR3: TGTGCCAGCAGCCAAGTCCCGGGACTAGCCTACAATGAGCAGTTCTTC. Amino acids: CASSQVPGLAYNEQFF. The rearrangement joins TRBV3-1 to TRBJ2-1, with 8 bases identical to TRBD2. This CDR3 region has 16 residues. Unmatched junction bases numbered 4, after V lost 1 base and J lost 2 bases. The germline V gene has CDR1 LGHDT and CDR2 YNNKEL (reference sequence).